This TCR beta chain was documented in a study of lymphopenia after photon versus proton radiotherapy. Study results and limitations: Better survival with proton therapy was suggested as possible, not demonstrated. Proton therapy kept repertoires fairly stable, unlike photons, which gained effector/memory cells. After lymphocyte nadir, photon-treated repertoires showed oligoclonal expansion, especially CD8+ Temra. Post-nadir TCR diversity decline inversely tracked overall survival among those who died.

Data came from immunoSEQ multiplex PCR; TCRdb stores just in-frame clones and leaves some out. Among 50,000 to 60,000 clones, roughly 90% were seen once, and the ten largest hold about 20%. A word on this clone: Its antigen is unknown.

The trim removed 1 base at V and 2 bases at J, leaving 4 bases unmatched. Germline-derived CDR1 and CDR2 are SNHLY and FYNNEI. This CDR3 comprises 15 residues. J is TRBJ1-1 and V is TRBV2; the match to TRBD1 covers 7 bases. The sample was peripheral blood, taken from a patient treated with photon-based radiotherapy. This receptor was obtained from a woman aged 40 to 50 with cholangiocarcinoma. The CDR3 reads CASSEGTGRNTEAFF. CDR3 coding DNA: TGTGCCAGCAGTGAAGGGACAGGTCGCAACACTGAAGCTTTCTTT.